The 25 T cell receptor beta chains reported below all come from one sample, sequenced in a study of T cell changes during pregnancy in multiple sclerosis. Measured with immunoSEQ multiplex PCR; TCRdb has only the in-frame clones, and not every one. The data hold 95,000 to 110,000 clones, with roughly 90% observed a single time. This material consisted of peripheral blood, taken in the third trimester of pregnancy. These receptors all stem from a female donor in good health, enrolled as a control in a pregnancy study.

This chain connects TRBV6-4 to TRBJ1-2; D is unresolved. Germline V CDR1 and CDR2: MRHNA, SNTAGT. V was clipped by 0 bases and J by 7 bases, with 9 bases between them. This CDR3 is 13 amino acids long. This CDR3 reads CASSDSRLFGYTF. The CDR3 DNA reads TGTGCCAGCAGTGACTCTAGACTGTTTGGCTACACCTTC.

This chain links TRBV2 with TRBJ1-4; D ambiguous. The CDR3 is 10 residues long. V was clipped by 6 bases and J by 15 bases, with 11 bases between them. Germline CDR1 SNHLY, CDR2 FYNNEI. CDR3 protein: CASRAASLFF. The DNA of the CDR3 is TGTGCCAGCAGGGCGGCCAGCTTGTTTTTT. The variable domain in full, completed from reference TRBV2 and TRBJ1-4, reads EPEVTQTPSHQVTQMGQEVILRCVPISNHLYFYWYRQILGQKVEFLVSFYNNEISEKSEIFDDQFSVERPDGSNFTLKIRSTKLEDSAMYFCASRAASLFFGSGTQLSVL.

This chain connects TRBV19 to TRBJ1-4; D is undetermined. The CDR3 has 15 amino acids. The germline V gene has CDR1 LNHDA and CDR2 SQIVND (reference sequence). CDR3 coding DNA: TGTGGTACATCTCGGAGGGTTACGTTTGCTGAAAAACTGTTTTTT. Translating it yields CGTSRRVTFAEKLFF.

The V call is TRBV6-4, the J call TRBJ1-2; 8 nucleotides match TRBD1. V was clipped by 3 bases and J by 8 bases; unmatched bases: 14. This CDR3 region has 16 residues. CDR1 and CDR2 (germline): MRHNA, SNTAGT. The CDR3 DNA reads TGTGCCAGCAGTGAATCCGGGACAGGCTTCGGGAGAGGCTACACCTTC. Protein: CASSESGTGFGRGYTF.

For the CDR3, the DNA is TGTGCCAGCAGTGAAGCGGGGGGGCCTAACACCGGGGAGCTGTTTTTT. Residues: CASSEAGGPNTGELFF. The genes are TRBV2 and TRBJ2-2; the D gene is possibly TRBD2 (7 bases). V was pared by 0 bases and J by 2 bases, with 10 bases between. Germline V lookup: CDR1 SNHLY, CDR2 FYNNEI. The CDR3 length is 16 residues.

V usage is TRBV18 and J usage is TRBJ2-2; the match to TRBD1 covers 10 bases. Germline V lookup: CDR1 KGHSH, CDR2 LQKENI. The CDR3 length is 14 residues. The trim removed 3 bases at V and 6 bases at J, leaving 1 base unmatched. The CDR3 spells CASSPGTGAGELFF. DNA of the CDR3: TGTGCCAGCTCACCCGGGACAGGGGCCGGGGAGCTGTTTTTT.

The V call is TRBV29-1, the J call TRBJ2-4; no clear D gene. The CDR3 is 11 amino acids. V was trimmed by 3 bases and J by 8 bases, leaving 8 bases between them. Germline V gene lookup returns CDR1 SQVTM and CDR2 ANQGSEA. The CDR3 sequence: CSVDDRDIQYF. CDR3 in DNA: TGCAGCGTTGATGACCGGGACATTCAGTACTTC. Supplemented by reference TRBV29-1 and TRBJ2-4, the full variable domain reads SAVISQKPSRDICQRGTSLTIQCQVDSQVTMMFWYRQQPGQSLTLIATANQGSEATYESGFVIDKFPISRPNLTFSTLTVSNMSPEDSSIYLCSVDDRDIQYFGAGTRLSVL.

The chain carries TRBV19 and TRBJ2-1; 8 bases are a match to TRBD2. This CDR3 has 16 residues. Losses at the gene ends were 5 bases for V and 8 bases for J; bases not matched to a gene: 14. Germline V CDR1 and CDR2: LNHDA, SQIVND (reference sequence). CDR3 residues: CASSGRTGTSLDEQFF. The CDR3 nucleotides read TGTGCCAGTAGTGGCAGAACCGGGACTAGTTTGGATGAGCAGTTCTTC. The complete variable domain, with remaining parts taken from reference TRBV19 and TRBJ2-1, reads DGGITQSPKYLFRKEGQNVTLSCEQNLNHDAMYWYRQDPGQGLRLIYYSQIVNDFQKGDIAEGYSVSREKKESFPLTVTSAQKNPTAFYLCASSGRTGTSLDEQFFGPGTRLTVL.

The rearrangement uses TRBV19 and TRBJ2-1, with 11 bases fitting TRBD1. The V gene's germline CDR1 is LNHDA and CDR2 SQIVND (reference sequence). V was clipped by 4 bases and J by 8 bases; unmatched bases: 7. The length of the CDR3 is 15 residues. The CDR3 sequence: CASSNGQGALDEQFF. The CDR3 nucleotides are TGTGCCAGTAGTAATGGACAGGGGGCATTAGATGAGCAGTTCTTC.

This clone appeared a single time. The genes are TRBV5-6 and TRBJ1-2, with 7 bases identical to TRBD1. From germline, CDR1 is SGHDT and CDR2 YYEEEE. Trimming at V came to 4 bases and at J to 6 bases, leaving 6 bases not matched to a gene. The CDR3 runs 13 residues. The CDR3 DNA reads as TGTGCCAGCAGCCGAGACCAGGGGGATGGCTACACCTTC. The encoded protein is CASSRDQGDGYTF.

V gene TRBV18 combines with J gene TRBJ1-1, with 9 nucleotides matching TRBD1. V lost 3 bases and J lost 6; bases outside the gene matches: 11. Per the germline V gene, CDR1 is KGHSH and CDR2 is LQKENI. CDR3 size: 16 residues. The CDR3 coding sequence is TGTGCCAGCTCACCGACGTACAGGGGGCGAAATTCTGAAGCTTTCTTT. This sequence encodes CASSPTYRGRNSEAFF.

V is TRBV30 and J is TRBJ1-1; the match to TRBD1 covers 7 bases. In germline, CDR1 is GTSNPN, CDR2 SVGIG (reference sequence). This CDR3 has 19 residues. Trimming removed 5 bases from V and 3 bases from J; junction bases left unmatched: 24. CDR3: CAWRKDPPKMGQFHTEAFF. In DNA form, the CDR3 reads TGTGCCTGGCGAAAGGACCCACCCAAGATGGGACAGTTCCACACTGAAGCTTTCTTT.

The J gene is TRBJ2-2, the V gene TRBV30, with D tentatively TRBD2 (5 bases). The CDR3 spans 15 residues. Germline values: CDR1 GTSNPN, CDR2 SVGIG (reference sequence). The V end lost 4 bases, the J end lost 2 bases, and 14 bases lay between the germline ends. The CDR3 sequence is CAWKFGSSNTGELFF. CDR3 nucleotides: TGTGCCTGGAAATTTGGGAGTTCAAACACCGGGGAGCTGTTTTTT.

V is TRBV6-1 and J is TRBJ1-3; the D is unclear. Germline values: CDR1 MNHNS, CDR2 SASEGT. The CDR3 sequence is 16 residues long. V gave up 2 bases and J gave up 0 bases, with 11 bases separating them. CDR3 region: CASSELVKSSGNTIYF. The DNA for the CDR3 is TGTGCCAGCAGTGAATTAGTCAAGAGCTCTGGAAACACCATATATTTT.

The V and J genes are TRBV4-1 and TRBJ2-7; 10 nucleotides match TRBD1. Germline-derived CDR1 and CDR2 are MGHRA and YSYEKL. V dropped 0 bases and J dropped 0; count of bases not matched to a gene: 11. The CDR3 spans 19 residues. The CDR3 coding sequence is TGCGCCAGCAGCCAAGAAGGGGACAGGGGACTCGGGAGCTCCTACGAGCAGTACTTC. Encoded protein: CASSQEGDRGLGSSYEQYF.

The V gene is TRBV9, the J gene TRBJ1-1; D possibly corresponds to TRBD1 (5 bases). The CDR3 spans 15 residues. Trimming shortened V by 6 bases and J by 4 bases, and 19 bases separated the two germline ends. Germline-derived CDR1 and CDR2 are SGDLS and YYNGEE. The CDR3 region has the DNA TGTGCCAGCACCCAAGGGGAAGGGTCCTTCACTGAAGCTTTCTTT. Translation gives CASTQGEGSFTEAFF.

The chain employs TRBV25-1 and TRBJ1-1, with TRBD1 matching 7 bases. The trim removed 5 bases at V and 1 base at J, leaving 1 base unmatched. Looked up from germline, CDR1 is MGHDK and CDR2 is SYGVNS. The CDR3 length is 13 residues. CDR3 residues: CASSRTGNTEAFF. In nucleotides, the CDR3 is TGTGCCAGCAGTAGGACAGGGAACACTGAAGCTTTCTTT. The variable domain in full, with the rest retrieved from reference TRBV25-1 and TRBJ1-1, is EADIYQTPRYLVIGTGKKITLECSQTMGHDKMYWYQQDPGMELHLIHYSYGVNSTEKGDLSSESTVSRIRTEHFPLTLESARPSHTSQYLCASSRTGNTEAFFGQGTRLTVV.

The DNA for the CDR3 is TGTGCCAGTAGTATTCTAGTTAGCAATCAGCCCCAGCATTTT. Translating it yields CASSILVSNQPQHF. The chain recombines TRBV19 with TRBJ1-5; the D is unclear. Trimming removed 3 bases at V and 0 bases at J, with 6 bases between. In germline, CDR1 is LNHDA, CDR2 SQIVND (reference sequence). The CDR3 has 14 residues.

The gene calls are TRBV5-1 and TRBJ1-4; a possible D gene is TRBD1 (6 bases). V was cut by 5 bases and J by 2 bases, with 16 bases left in between. Germline V gives CDR1 SGHRS, CDR2 YFSETQ. The CDR3 totals 16 residues. DNA of the CDR3: TGCGCCAGCAGGGGGCCCGGGGGGGGCACTAATGAAAAACTGTTTTTT. It yields the protein CASRGPGGGTNEKLFF. Supplemented by reference TRBV5-1 and TRBJ1-4, the full variable domain reads KAGVTQTPRYLIKTRGQQVTLSCSPISGHRSVSWYQQTPGQGLQFLFEYFSETQRNKGNFPGRFSGRQFSNSRSEMNVSTLELGDSALYLCASRGPGGGTNEKLFFGSGTQLSVL.

The chain combines TRBV30 with TRBJ1-2, with TRBD1 matching over 7 bases. The germline CDR1 and CDR2 sequences are GTSNPN and SVGIG (reference sequence). CDR3 length equals 14 residues. After removal of 3 bases from V and 2 bases from J, the junction contained 6 bases not matched to a gene. The CDR3 DNA reads as TGTGCCTGGAGGGTCCCAGGGGGAAACTATGGCTACACCTTC. Translating it yields CAWRVPGGNYGYTF.

The chain couples TRBV14 to TRBJ2-5; possibly TRBD2 for D (8 bases). The germline CDR1 and CDR2 sequences are SGHDN and FVKESK. The germline V and J ends were trimmed by 4 bases and 4 bases, with 13 bases remaining between them. The CDR3 extends over 14 amino acids. The CDR3 sequence is CASSLAGQIETQYF. CDR3 in DNA: TGTGCCAGCAGCCTAGCGGGACAGATAGAGACCCAGTACTTC. The variable domain in full, with the rest retrieved from reference TRBV14 and TRBJ2-5, is EAGVTQFPSHSVIEKGQTVTLRCDPISGHDNLYWYRRVMGKEIKFLLHFVKESKQDESGMPNNRFLAERTGGTYSTLKVQPAELEDSGVYFCASSLAGQIETQYFGPGTRLLVL.

The CDR3 coding sequence is TGTGCCAGCAGCTTGGCCGGCAGGGGTTGGCTGGGCTACACCTTC. It encodes CASSLAGRGWLGYTF. The V gene is TRBV5-4, the J gene TRBJ1-2; D is perhaps TRBD1 (6 bases). Germline CDR1 and CDR2: SGHNT and YYREEE (reference sequence). This CDR3 has 15 residues. The V gene lost 0 bases and the J gene lost 8 bases, with 17 bases spanning the gap.

CDR3 sequence: CAISETLVDTQYF. CDR3 in DNA: TGTGCCATCAGTGAGACACTAGTAGATACGCAGTATTTT. The V and J genes are TRBV10-3 and TRBJ2-3, with TRBD2 as a possible D gene (5 bases). The CDR3 length is 13 residues. CDR1 is ENHRY and CDR2 is SYGVKD in the germline V gene. The ends were cut back, 2 bases at V and 5 bases at J, with 8 bases in the middle.

This clone came up a few times. This sequence joins TRBV7-2 and TRBJ1-1, with TRBD1 matching over 8 bases. Germline CDR1 SGHTA, CDR2 FQGNSA. Unmatched junction bases numbered 2, after V lost 5 bases and J lost 0 bases. The CDR3 is made up of 14 amino acids. This chain's CDR3 is CASSVQGVNTEAFF. The CDR3 coding sequence is TGTGCCAGCAGCGTACAGGGGGTGAACACTGAAGCTTTCTTT.

This chain joins TRBV4-1 and TRBJ2-7, with 10 positions matching TRBD1. This CDR3 comprises 14 residues. The germline CDR1 and CDR2 sequences are MGHRA and YSYEKL. The V and J ends lost 1 base and 12 bases, in that order; junction bases with no gene match: 9. Here the CDR3 reads CASSQGFPGQGRYF. The CDR3 DNA is TGCGCCAGCAGCCAAGGCTTCCCGGGACAGGGGCGGTACTTC.